This T cell receptor beta chain was captured by sequencing in a study of blood T cells in healthy people across ages. This clonotype was observed a handful of times. Trimming stripped 5 bases from V and 0 bases from J, with 10 bases between. The CDR3 sequence is 14 residues long. Germline assignment: CDR1 LNHNV and CDR2 YYDKDF (reference sequence). With a J-beta primer mix and a sample-barcoded 5' primer, a second PCR ran about 7 to 12 cycles. A single record per CDR3 protein comes from TCRdb applying MiXCR to the 5' RACE reads. Of around 780,000 distinct CDR3 sequences detected, roughly 25% appear once; the ten largest clones hold less than 3.5%. The data were also submitted as part of a second study, on T cells of mothers and their children. That investigation notes: A few healthy Caucasian mothers served as donors, and their six children did as well.

The gene calls are TRBV15 and TRBJ1-1; D is ambiguous. Sequencing used blood. This clonotype originated in a boy between 10 and 17 years old in good health. CDR3 sequence: CATSPRVMNTEAFF. The CDR3 nucleotides are TGTGCCACCAGCCCAAGGGTCATGAACACTGAAGCTTTCTTT. The full variable domain, completed using reference TRBV15 and TRBJ1-1, is DAMVIQNPRYQVTQFGKPVTLSCSQTLNHNVMYWYQQKSSQAPKLLFHYYDKDFNNEADTPDNFQSRRPNTSFCFLDIRSPGLGDTAMYLCATSPRVMNTEAFFGQGTRLTVV.